This T cell receptor (beta chain) was recovered during a study of cytomegalovirus exposure and HLA in healthy donors. There are 11 residues in the CDR3. CDR1 LNHDA and CDR2 SQIVND come from the germline V gene (reference sequence). V gave up 8 bases and J gave up 7 bases, with 8 bases separating them. Libraries were prepared by immunoSEQ multiplex PCR; TCRdb keeps only in-frame clonotypes and omits some of them. The sample consists of around 110,000 clones, less than 90% of them appearing once. This chain connects TRBV19 to TRBJ2-2; D is perhaps TRBD1 (5 bases). Material for sequencing was PBMCs. This receptor was obtained from a woman aged 18-29 years in good health and CMV-seropositive. CDR3 sequence: CASRRVGELFF. As DNA, the CDR3 is TGTGCCAGTCGCAGGGTCGGGGAGCTGTTTTTT.